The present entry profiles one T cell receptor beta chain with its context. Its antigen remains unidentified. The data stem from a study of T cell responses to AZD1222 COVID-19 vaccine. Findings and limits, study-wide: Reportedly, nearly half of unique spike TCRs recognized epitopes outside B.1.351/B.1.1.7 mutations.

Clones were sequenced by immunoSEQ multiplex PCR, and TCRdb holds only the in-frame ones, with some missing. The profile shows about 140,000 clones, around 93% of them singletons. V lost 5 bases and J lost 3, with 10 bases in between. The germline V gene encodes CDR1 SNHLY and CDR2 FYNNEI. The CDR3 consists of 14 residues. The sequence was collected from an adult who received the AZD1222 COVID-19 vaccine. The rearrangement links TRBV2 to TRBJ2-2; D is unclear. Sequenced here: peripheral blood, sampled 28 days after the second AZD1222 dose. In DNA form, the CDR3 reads TGTGCCAGCAGTAACCGGGTGGACACCGGGGAGCTGTTTTTT. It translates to CASSNRVDTGELFF.